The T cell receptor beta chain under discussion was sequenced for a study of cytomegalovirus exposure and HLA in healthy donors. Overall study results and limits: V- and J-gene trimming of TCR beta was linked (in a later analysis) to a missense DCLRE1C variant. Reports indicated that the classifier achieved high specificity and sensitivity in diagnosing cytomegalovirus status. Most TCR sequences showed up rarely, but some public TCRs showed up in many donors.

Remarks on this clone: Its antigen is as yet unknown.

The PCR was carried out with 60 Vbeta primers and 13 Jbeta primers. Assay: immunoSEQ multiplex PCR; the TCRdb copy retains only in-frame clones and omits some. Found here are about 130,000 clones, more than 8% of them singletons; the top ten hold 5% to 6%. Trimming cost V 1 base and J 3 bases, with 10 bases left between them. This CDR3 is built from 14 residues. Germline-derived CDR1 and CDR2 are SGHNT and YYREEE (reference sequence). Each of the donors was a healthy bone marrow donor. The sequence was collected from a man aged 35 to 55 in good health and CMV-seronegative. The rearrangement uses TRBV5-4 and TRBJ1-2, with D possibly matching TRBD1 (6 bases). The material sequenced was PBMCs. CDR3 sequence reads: CASSLTGYDYGYTF. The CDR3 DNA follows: TGTGCCAGCAGCTTGACAGGGTACGACTATGGCTACACCTTC.